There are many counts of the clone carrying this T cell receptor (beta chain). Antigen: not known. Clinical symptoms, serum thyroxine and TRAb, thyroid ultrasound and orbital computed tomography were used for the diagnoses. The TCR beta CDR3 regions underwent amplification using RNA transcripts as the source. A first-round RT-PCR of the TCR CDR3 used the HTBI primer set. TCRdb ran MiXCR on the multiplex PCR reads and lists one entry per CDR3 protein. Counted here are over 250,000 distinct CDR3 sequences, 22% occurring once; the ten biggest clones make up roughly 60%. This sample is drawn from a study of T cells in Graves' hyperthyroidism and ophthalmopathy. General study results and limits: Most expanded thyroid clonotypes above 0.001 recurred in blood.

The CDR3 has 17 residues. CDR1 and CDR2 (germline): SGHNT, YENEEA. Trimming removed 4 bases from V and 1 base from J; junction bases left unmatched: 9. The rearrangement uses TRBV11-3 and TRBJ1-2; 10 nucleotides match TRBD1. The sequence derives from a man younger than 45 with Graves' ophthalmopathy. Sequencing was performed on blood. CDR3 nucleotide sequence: TGTGCCAGCAGCTCCCGTGGACAGGGGGAATATAACTATGGCTACACCTTC. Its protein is CASSSRGQGEYNYGYTF.